These T cell receptor beta chains were read from a single sample in a study of T cells in Graves' hyperthyroidism and ophthalmopathy. TCRdb analysed the multiplex PCR reads with MiXCR anew, one entry per CDR3 protein. The repertoire holds about 720,000 distinct CDR3 sequences, with about 17% as singletons. The sequencing sample was made of blood. The receptors derive from a woman in her forties or fifties with Graves' hyperthyroidism that later progressed to Graves' ophthalmopathy. Each CDR3 is given with its conserved first and last residue. Each record gives: CDR3 protein, CDR3 DNA, clone size, J gene, V gene, D gene. A D gene is named only where the DNA matches it firmly. For some rows the clone size is stated as once, few or many, or as a class when expanded; others skip it.

CDR3: CASSPRTGYNTEAFF
DNA: TGTGCCAGCAGCCCCAGGACAGGTTATAACACTGAAGCTTTCTTT
size: many
J: TRBJ1-1
V: TRBV14
D: TRBD1

CDR3: CASSDDGKSSGNTIYF
DNA: TGCGCCAGCAGTGACGACGGGAAGAGCTCTGGAAACACCATATATTTT
size: many
J: TRBJ1-3
V: TRBV10-1
D: -

CDR3: CASSSLGLAGGPQYF
DNA: TGTGCCAGCAGTTCGTTAGGCCTAGCGGGGGGTCCCCAGTACTTC
size: many
J: TRBJ2-5
V: TRBV12-3/TRBV12-4
D: TRBD2

CDR3: CASTHLGLTYNEQFF
DNA: TGTGCCAGCACCCACCTAGGACTAACCTACAATGAGCAGTTCTTC
size: -
J: TRBJ2-1
V: TRBV27
D: -

CDR3: CASSRDGDEKLFF
DNA: TGTGCCAGTAGCCGGGACGGTGATGAAAAACTGTTTTTT
size: few
J: TRBJ1-4
V: TRBV19
D: -

CDR3: CSATPGGGNTEAFF
DNA: TGCAGTGCTACCCCCGGGGGCGGGAACACTGAAGCTTTCTTT
size: -
J: TRBJ1-1
V: TRBV20-1
D: -

CDR3: CSARGQGRTDTQYF
DNA: TGCAGTGCGCGGGGGCAGGGACGCACAGATACGCAGTATTTT
size: few
J: TRBJ2-3
V: TRBV20-1
D: -

CDR3: CAISESKDPLSYGYTF
DNA: TGTGCCATCAGTGAGTCGAAGGACCCGCTTAGCTATGGCTACACCTTC
size: few
J: TRBJ1-2
V: TRBV10-3
D: -

CDR3: CASRPLGNVGNQPQHF
DNA: TGTGCCAGCAGACCCCTGGGGAATGTAGGCAATCAGCCCCAGCATTTT
size: -
J: TRBJ1-5
V: TRBV6-1
D: -

CDR3: CASSLARLRNSPLHF
DNA: TGTGCCAGCAGTTTAGCGCGGCTTAGGAATTCACCCCTCCACTTT
size: few
J: TRBJ1-6
V: TRBV12-3/TRBV12-4
D: -

CDR3: CASSLIPAGGHTDTQYF
DNA: TGTGCCAGCAGCTTAATTCCAGCGGGGGGACACACAGATACGCAGTATTTT
size: -
J: TRBJ2-3
V: TRBV7-3
D: TRBD2

CDR3: CSATSGTGGVDGYTF
DNA: TGCAGTGCGACGTCCGGGACAGGGGGCGTCGATGGCTACACCTTC
size: few
J: TRBJ1-2
V: TRBV20-1
D: TRBD1

CDR3: CASSPARDEQFF
DNA: TGTGCCAGCAGCCCCGCGCGGGACGAGCAGTTCTTC
size: many
J: TRBJ2-1
V: TRBV3-1
D: -

CDR3: CASSSHSGGALNTQYF
DNA: TGTGCCAGCAGCTCACACAGCGGGGGGGCCTTAAATACGCAGTATTTT
size: few
J: TRBJ2-3
V: TRBV7-2
D: TRBD2

CDR3: CASSAPKTGGSYNEQFF
DNA: TGTGCCAGCAGCGCACCAAAAACAGGGGGCTCCTACAATGAGCAGTTCTTC
size: few
J: TRBJ2-1
V: TRBV9
D: TRBD1

CDR3: CASSDSVVDSTPNTGELFF
DNA: TGTGCCAGCAGTGACTCAGTCGTGGACAGTACCCCGAACACCGGGGAGCTGTTTTTT
size: -
J: TRBJ2-2
V: TRBV6-4
D: -

CDR3: CASSYEGTGGLTFYGYTF
DNA: TGTGCCAGCAGTTACGAGGGGACAGGGGGCCTAACCTTCTATGGCTACACCTTC
size: many
J: TRBJ1-2
V: TRBV6-6
D: TRBD1

CDR3: CASSPRTGWYGYTF
DNA: TGTGCCAGCAGTCCCAGGACAGGGTGGTATGGCTACACCTTC
size: -
J: TRBJ1-2
V: TRBV12-3/TRBV12-4
D: TRBD1

CDR3: CASSPRQGIYGYTF
DNA: TGTGCCAGCAGTCCCAGACAGGGCATCTATGGCTACACCTTC
size: many
J: TRBJ1-2
V: TRBV12-3/TRBV12-4
D: TRBD1

CDR3: CASSFRPLYGYTF
DNA: TGTGCCAGCAGTTTCCGGCCCCTCTATGGCTACACCTTC
size: -
J: TRBJ1-2
V: TRBV12-3/TRBV12-4
D: -

CDR3: CASSLGLAGGAYNEQFF
DNA: TGCGCCAGCAGCTTGGGACTAGCGGGGGGGGCCTACAATGAGCAGTTCTTC
size: few
J: TRBJ2-1
V: TRBV5-1
D: TRBD2

CDR3: CATSDLNGIGEQYF
DNA: TGTGCCACCAGTGATTTGAACGGGATCGGCGAGCAGTACTTC
size: -
J: TRBJ2-7
V: TRBV24-1
D: -

CDR3: CSARPEVNEKLFF
DNA: TGCAGTGCTAGGCCAGAAGTTAATGAAAAACTGTTTTTT
size: -
J: TRBJ1-4
V: TRBV20-1
D: -

CDR3: CASSLDSLQSGYTF
DNA: TGCGCCAGCAGCTTGGACAGCCTGCAGTCTGGCTACACCTTC
size: -
J: TRBJ1-2
V: TRBV5-1
D: -

CDR3: CASSLDRGRGEKLFF
DNA: TGTGCCAGCAGCTTGGACAGGGGAAGGGGTGAAAAACTGTTTTTT
size: -
J: TRBJ1-4
V: TRBV5-1
D: TRBD1

CDR3: CSARGTTLSTEAFF
DNA: TGCAGTGCTAGAGGGACAACTTTGAGCACTGAAGCTTTCTTT
size: -
J: TRBJ1-1
V: TRBV20-1
D: -

CDR3: CASSQLTLRAKNIQYF
DNA: TGTGCCAGCAGCCAACTAACTCTTCGAGCCAAAAACATTCAGTACTTC
size: -
J: TRBJ2-4
V: TRBV3-1
D: -

CDR3: CSARGSGATTDTQYF
DNA: TGCAGTGCTAGAGGTAGCGGGGCGACCACAGATACGCAGTATTTT
size: many
J: TRBJ2-3
V: TRBV20-1
D: TRBD2

CDR3: CSARWEAPNEKLFF
DNA: TGCAGTGCTAGATGGGAGGCCCCCAATGAAAAACTGTTTTTT
size: many
J: TRBJ1-4
V: TRBV20-1
D: -

CDR3: CSARGRFRGYTF
DNA: TGCAGTGCTAGAGGCAGGTTCAGGGGCTACACCTTC
size: many
J: TRBJ1-2
V: TRBV20-1
D: -

CDR3: CASSDPGAGRNSPLHF
DNA: TGTGCCAGCAGCGACCCGGGGGCAGGGCGAAATTCACCCCTCCACTTT
size: -
J: TRBJ1-6
V: TRBV6-1
D: -

CDR3: CASSGQWGQETQYF
DNA: TGTGCCAGCAGCGGACAGTGGGGCCAAGAGACCCAGTACTTC
size: many
J: TRBJ2-5
V: TRBV7-9
D: -

CDR3: CSARDYRGLGYGYTF
DNA: TGCAGTGCTAGAGATTACAGGGGGCTCGGCTATGGCTACACCTTC
size: few
J: TRBJ1-2
V: TRBV20-1
D: TRBD1

CDR3: CASSSPGQGNYNEQFF
DNA: TGTGCCAGCAGTTCGCCGGGACAGGGAAACTACAATGAGCAGTTCTTC
size: many
J: TRBJ2-1
V: TRBV6-1
D: TRBD1

CDR3: CASSFGDRDAEAFF
DNA: TGCGCCAGCAGCTTTGGGGACAGGGACGCTGAAGCTTTCTTT
size: many
J: TRBJ1-1
V: TRBV5-1
D: TRBD1

CDR3: CSASPTGDIAGYITDTQYF
DNA: TGCAGTGCTAGCCCGACCGGAGACATAGCGGGATACATCACAGATACGCAGTATTTT
size: few
J: TRBJ2-3
V: TRBV20-1
D: TRBD2

CDR3: CASSSDITSDEQYF
DNA: TGTGCCAGCAGCAGCGACATCACATCGGACGAGCAGTACTTC
size: many
J: TRBJ2-7
V: TRBV13
D: -

CDR3: CASMGGTGGSKETQYF
DNA: TGTGCCAGCATGGGGGGGACAGGGGGCTCCAAAGAGACCCAGTACTTC
size: many
J: TRBJ2-5
V: TRBV2
D: TRBD1

CDR3: CATRRNNQPQHF
DNA: TGTGCCACAAGACGGAACAATCAGCCCCAGCATTTT
size: -
J: TRBJ1-5
V: TRBV19
D: -

CDR3: CASSPRVRGGSSYNEQFF
DNA: TGCGCCAGCAGCCCGAGGGTGCGGGGGGGCAGCTCCTACAATGAGCAGTTCTTC
size: -
J: TRBJ2-1
V: TRBV5-1
D: TRBD2

CDR3: CASSYGDRPYNEQFF
DNA: TGTGCCAGCAGTTACGGGGACCGACCCTACAATGAGCAGTTCTTC
size: many
J: TRBJ2-1
V: TRBV6-6
D: -

CDR3: CASSRDFNSPLHF
DNA: TGTGCCAGCAGCCGGGACTTTAATTCACCCCTCCACTTT
size: few
J: TRBJ1-6
V: TRBV7-9
D: -

CDR3: CAWKRTGTSNTEAFF
DNA: TGTGCCTGGAAAAGGACAGGGACGTCGAACACTGAAGCTTTCTTT
size: -
J: TRBJ1-1
V: TRBV30
D: TRBD1

CDR3: CASSLVLENQPQHF
DNA: TGTGCCAGCAGTTTAGTTCTGGAGAATCAGCCCCAGCATTTT
size: few
J: TRBJ1-5
V: TRBV12-3/TRBV12-4
D: -

CDR3: CASSEPDGATGELFF
DNA: TGTGCCAGCAGTGAACCGGATGGGGCAACCGGGGAGCTGTTTTTT
size: many
J: TRBJ2-2
V: TRBV6-1
D: -

CDR3: CASSQGWSDRGRGSYEQYF
DNA: TGCGCCAGCAGCCAAGGGTGGTCCGACAGGGGCCGCGGCTCCTACGAGCAGTACTTC
size: -
J: TRBJ2-7
V: TRBV4-1
D: TRBD1

CDR3: CASSFSAGQETQYF
DNA: TGTGCCAGCAGTTTTTCCGCGGGGCAAGAGACCCAGTACTTC
size: many
J: TRBJ2-5
V: TRBV12-3/TRBV12-4
D: -

CDR3: CASSPANHDSPLHF
DNA: TGCGCCAGCAGTCCCGCGAACCACGATTCACCCCTCCACTTT
size: -
J: TRBJ1-6
V: TRBV5-1
D: -

CDR3: CASSEWPGSWDQPQHF
DNA: TGTGCCAGCAGTGAATGGCCGGGGAGTTGGGATCAGCCCCAGCATTTT
size: many
J: TRBJ1-5
V: TRBV6-1
D: -

CDR3: CASSFMGSRWSPLHF
DNA: TGTGCCAGCAGTTTTATGGGGTCGAGGTGGTCACCCCTCCACTTT
size: -
J: TRBJ1-6
V: TRBV12-3/TRBV12-4
D: -

CDR3: CASSPGSPRDSPLHF
DNA: TGTGCCAGCAGTCCAGGGAGTCCCAGGGATTCACCCCTCCACTTT
size: few
J: TRBJ1-6
V: TRBV5-4
D: -

CDR3: CSALPIGAGYGYTF
DNA: TGCAGTGCGCTTCCCATCGGGGCTGGCTATGGCTACACCTTC
size: few
J: TRBJ1-2
V: TRBV20-1
D: -

CDR3: CASSFNFLGGGTDTQYF
DNA: TGCGCCAGCAGCTTCAACTTTCTGGGAGGAGGCACAGATACGCAGTATTTT
size: -
J: TRBJ2-3
V: TRBV5-1
D: -

CDR3: CASSYPTTGGYGYTF
DNA: TGTGCCAGCAGTTACCCAACAACGGGAGGCTATGGCTACACCTTC
size: few
J: TRBJ1-2
V: TRBV6-5
D: -

CDR3: CASSLRGGSMNTEAFF
DNA: TGTGCCAGCAGTTTACGGGGGGGCTCCATGAACACTGAAGCTTTCTTT
size: many
J: TRBJ1-1
V: TRBV27
D: -

CDR3: CASALRNSGNEQFF
DNA: TGTGCCAGCGCTCTTAGAAATAGCGGCAATGAGCAGTTCTTC
size: few
J: TRBJ2-1
V: TRBV11-3
D: -

CDR3: CASSQRGTQGTPLHF
DNA: TGTGCCAGCAGCCAAAGGGGCACACAGGGTACTCCCCTCCACTTT
size: -
J: TRBJ1-6
V: TRBV14
D: -

CDR3: CASTSRPGQGSYEQYF
DNA: TGTGCCAGCACCTCAAGACCCGGACAAGGATCCTACGAGCAGTACTTC
size: -
J: TRBJ2-7
V: TRBV5-6
D: -

CDR3: CASSYSKAGANVLTF
DNA: TGTGCCAGCAGTTACTCGAAGGCGGGGGCCAACGTCCTGACTTTC
size: few
J: TRBJ2-6
V: TRBV6-5
D: -